This T cell receptor beta chain was obtained from a study of T cell responses to AZD1222 COVID-19 vaccine (dated by TCRdb to 2020 to 2023). About the investigation overall: TCR sequencing was performed for about 250 trial participants, of whom roughly 200 were given two doses of AZD1222 and around 25 were given two doses of MenACWY control vaccine. Enrollment into the trials was organized by age into subgroups of 18-55, 56-69 and 70-plus years, and those subgroups contained roughly 150, 30 and 60 TCR-sequenced participants, respectively.

The germline V gene (reference sequence) yields MNHEY for CDR1 and SMNVEV for CDR2. V loses 6 bases, J loses 8 bases, and the germline ends lie 19 bases apart. The cysteine opens and the phenylalanine closes a CDR3 of 14 amino acids. Here the CDR3 DNA is all that survives: 42 bases in frame from base 1. The CDR3 regions of human TCRbeta chains were analyzed by immunosequencing. The study's processing was this. TCRs in the repertoires were matched against a reference library of SARS-CoV-2-specific TCRs that had been generated with the MIRA antigen-specificity platform. Breadth was defined as the fraction of unique TCRs that were SARS-CoV-2-associated, and depth was defined as the fraction of total T cells that were SARS-CoV-2-associated. Using the MIRA data, every spike-specific TCR was mapped to the spike region that the TCR reacted to and assigned to either a CD4 or a CD8 class. Log10-transformed breadth and depth values were compared by one-way ANOVA with Sidak's multiple comparisons tests. TCRdb re-hosts the immuneACCESS table, in-frame sequences only. Its copies lack some clones; in the studies checked, an unresolved V gene accounts for under half of them, and the cause for the rest is not known. From that table come the V and J calls and clone size; the DNA was used to work out D and trimming. For this sample there are approximately 140,000 clones; approximately 91% appear just once. 1.5% to 2% of the sample is held by the ten biggest clonotypes.

This clone was recorded only once. This clone's antigen is unknown. Per-base quality was not reported, and no clone a single base away is much larger than it. The sample's time point label, decoded: about 28 days (+/-7) after the second vaccine dose. AZD1222 recipients whose second dose came at about 4 weeks and those whose second dose came at about 12 weeks were combined into one group, since spike-specific TCR depth and breadth did not differ between the two schedules. The vaccinee samples were drawn from two UK trials, COV001 and COV002, one of which was a single-blind randomized controlled phase 2/3 trial testing AZD1222 (ChAdOx1 nCoV-19) in healthy adults. For TCRbeta chain sequencing, PBMC samples were collected from trial participants at day 0 and at day 28 after the second dose. The paper's findings and limits, for the study overall: In the small 56-69-year group, the increase in depth fell short of significance, most likely because of low power. The whole spike protein was spanned by vaccine-associated CD4 TCRs, and dominant responses were seen in regions 160-218 and 743-854. Conclusions about previously exposed vaccinees are limited because only five to seven AZD1222 recipients were SARS-CoV-2 seropositive at baseline. Because no day 14 peak-response samples were available, the repertoires could be characterized only after the peak T cell response. Participants were mostly white British, with more females than males. The authors suggested clonal diversity may have been underestimated. After two AZD1222 doses, both the breadth and the depth of spike-specific TCRs were significantly higher than at day 0 and than in MenACWY recipients. Reportedly, close to half of the unique spike-specific TCRs recognized epitopes lying outside the regions that are mutated in the B.1.351 and B.1.1.7 variants.

The rearrangement combines TRBV27 with TRBJ1-2, and the D gene may be TRBD1, 5 bases matching. This sequence originates from an adult who received the AZD1222 COVID-19 vaccine. The sample was peripheral blood, taken 28 days after the second AZD1222 dose. The CDR3 is CASSSGGLTGGYTF. The sequence in DNA is TGTGCCAGCAGCTCGGGGGGACTGACGGGAGGCTACACCTTC.